Following are 18 T cell receptor beta chains from one sample sequenced in a study of cytomegalovirus exposure and HLA in healthy donors. PCR was performed using 60 Vbeta and 13 Jbeta primers. Some clones are missing from TCRdb's copy, which holds only in-frame ones; the method was immunoSEQ multiplex PCR. In the table there are more than 150,000 clones, over 65% of which are singletons. The sequenced material came from PBMCs. Every receptor here comes from a man between 18 and 35 years old in good health and CMV-seronegative.

In nucleotides, the CDR3 is TGTGCCAGCAGCCCCGGGGGGAAGGCAGGGGATAATCAGCCCCAGCATTTT. Translating it yields CASSPGGKAGDNQPQHF. The J gene is TRBJ1-5, the V gene TRBV7-2; a possible D gene is TRBD1 (6 bases). Between the trimmed V and J ends, which lost 5 bases and 4 bases, there was a span of 21 bases. The CDR3 is 17 amino acids. Germline V CDR1 and CDR2: SGHTA, FQGNSA. Based on the CDR3 plus reference TRBV7-2 and TRBJ1-5, the full variable domain is GAGVSQSPSNKVTEKGKDVELRCDPISGHTALYWYRQSLGQGLEFLIYFQGNSAPDKSGLPSDRFSAERTGGSVSTLTIQRTQQEDSAVYLCASSPGGKAGDNQPQHFGDGTRLSIL.

The sample holds one count of this clone. The genes are TRBV7-6 and TRBJ2-5; the match to TRBD2 covers 8 bases. Germline V lookup: CDR1 SGHVS, CDR2 FNYEAQ. This CDR3 is 15 amino acids long. With V trimmed by 6 bases and J by 4 bases, 10 bases remained unmatched. The CDR3, as DNA: TGTGCCAGCAGTACCGGGGGGGGGAGATTAGAGACCCAGTACTTC. Translated, it gives CASSTGGGRLETQYF.

V and J are TRBV7-2 and TRBJ2-1; possibly TRBD2 for D (6 bases). Trimming took 8 bases from V and 6 from J, leaving 17 bases between them. Germline assignment: CDR1 SGHTA and CDR2 FQGNSA. This CDR3 region has 14 residues. The CDR3 here is CASLGLRAANEQFF. The DNA of the CDR3 is TGTGCCAGCCTGGGACTTCGAGCCGCCAATGAGCAGTTCTTC.

The genes are TRBV13 and TRBJ2-6; D perhaps matches TRBD2 (5 bases). The germline V and J ends were trimmed by 5 bases and 0 bases, with 11 bases remaining between them. Germline CDR1 PRHDT, CDR2 FYEKMQ (reference sequence). CDR3 length equals 16 residues. The DNA of the CDR3 is TGTGCCAGCAGCCCGCTGGGAGACTCTGGGGCCAACGTCCTGACTTTC. Its translation: CASSPLGDSGANVLTF.

This clone was seen a single time. The rearrangement joins TRBV28 to TRBJ2-2, with D maybe TRBD1 (5 bases). Germline V gene lookup returns CDR1 MDHEN and CDR2 SYDVKM. This CDR3 spans 15 amino acids. With 6 bases removed from V and 2 bases from J, the gap between germline ends came to 13 bases. As DNA, the CDR3 is TGTGCCAGCAGAGCCCCCACAGGCAACACCGGGGAGCTGTTTTTT. Encoded protein: CASRAPTGNTGELFF. Variable domain in full (rest from reference TRBV28 and TRBJ2-2): DVKVTQSSRYLVKRTGEKVFLECVQDMDHENMFWYRQDPGLGLRLIYFSYDVKMKEKGDIPEGYSVSREKKERFSLILESASTNQTSMYLCASRAPTGNTGELFFGEGSRLTVL.

This chain joins TRBV7-8 and TRBJ2-1; 13 bases align to TRBD2. CDR3 length: 20 amino acids. Unmatched junction bases numbered 11, after V lost 3 bases and J lost 0 bases. Per the germline V gene, CDR1 is SGHVS and CDR2 is FQNEAQ. Here the CDR3 DNA reads TGTGCCAGCAGCTTCGGGACTAGCGGGATCCTTATAAGCTCCTACAATGAGCAGTTCTTC. Translation gives CASSFGTSGILISSYNEQFF.

This clone turned up a few times. The chain employs TRBV28 and TRBJ2-1; D is perhaps TRBD1 (6 bases). Looked up from germline, CDR1 is MDHEN and CDR2 is SYDVKM. V dropped 2 bases and J dropped 2 bases, with 13 bases sitting between them. The CDR3 consists of 16 residues. The CDR3 reads CASSLEAGETYNEQFF. CDR3 DNA: TGTGCCAGCAGTTTAGAGGCAGGGGAAACCTACAATGAGCAGTTCTTC. Full variable domain (missing parts from reference TRBV28 and TRBJ2-1): DVKVTQSSRYLVKRTGEKVFLECVQDMDHENMFWYRQDPGLGLRLIYFSYDVKMKEKGDIPEGYSVSREKKERFSLILESASTNQTSMYLCASSLEAGETYNEQFFGPGTRLTVL.

The genes are TRBV18 and TRBJ2-1, with 9 nucleotides matching TRBD2. Trimming took 2 bases from V and 5 from J; bases not matched to a gene: 4. The CDR3 extends over 15 amino acids. Looked up from germline, CDR1 is KGHSH and CDR2 is LQKENI. The DNA for the CDR3 is TGTGCCAGCTCACCAGAGACTAGCGGACACAATGAGCAGTTCTTC. Amino acid sequence: CASSPETSGHNEQFF. Looking up the rest from reference TRBV18 and TRBJ2-1 gives the full variable domain: NAGVMQNPRHLVRRRGQEARLRCSPMKGHSHVYWYRQLPEEGLKFMVYLQKENIIDESGMPKERFSAEFPKEGPSILRIQQVVRGDSAAYFCASSPETSGHNEQFFGPGTRLTVL.

This clone was seen only once. This chain connects TRBV2 to TRBJ2-3; D not resolved. CDR1 is SNHLY, CDR2 FYNNEI, per germline. The CDR3 contains 15 residues. The V end lost 3 bases, the J end lost 2 bases, and 12 bases lay between the germline ends. CDR3 amino acids: CASSEQLSHTDTQYF. The CDR3 DNA follows: TGTGCCAGCAGTGAGCAATTATCACACACAGATACGCAGTATTTT.

The chain couples TRBV6-6 to TRBJ1-2, with TRBD1 matching over 8 bases. V shed 6 bases and J 2 bases; nucleotides not matched to a gene: 8. Germline V CDR1 and CDR2: MNHNY, SVGAGI (reference sequence). The CDR3 totals 15 residues. For the CDR3, the DNA is TGTGCCAGCAGCAGTCGACAGGGGAACAACTATGGCTACACCTTC. It yields the protein CASSSRQGNNYGYTF.

Only a few counts were recorded for this clone. The chain is built from TRBV5-4 and TRBJ1-4; D is unclear. The CDR3 covers 14 residues. Germline CDR1 reads SGHNT; CDR2 reads YYREEE (reference sequence). Between the trimmed V and J ends, which lost 0 bases and 10 bases, there was a span of 13 bases. The CDR3 sequence is CASSLGQTSRKLFF. The CDR3 DNA follows: TGTGCCAGCAGCTTGGGGCAGACTTCGCGAAAACTGTTTTTT. Together with reference TRBV5-4 and TRBJ1-4, the CDR3 gives the full variable domain: ETGVTQSPTHLIKTRGQQVTLRCSSQSGHNTVSWYQQALGQGPQFIFQYYREEENGRGNFPPRFSGLQFPNYSSELNVNALELDDSALYLCASSLGQTSRKLFFGSGTQLSVL.

The V call is TRBV7-8, the J call TRBJ2-1; TRBD2 aligns across 10 bases. After removal of 3 bases from V and 9 bases from J, the junction contained 11 bases not matched to a gene. The CDR3 covers 16 residues. The germline gives CDR1 SGHVS, CDR2 FQNEAQ. The CDR3 here is CASSLVSAGGGSEQFF. CDR3 DNA sequence: TGTGCCAGCAGCTTGGTTTCAGCGGGAGGGGGGAGTGAGCAGTTCTTC.

This clone occurred once. The chain has TRBV27 and TRBJ2-5, with 9 bases lining up with TRBD2. This CDR3 has 14 amino acids. V gave up 3 bases and J gave up 5 bases; unmatched junction bases: 4. Per the germline V gene, CDR1 is MNHEY and CDR2 is SMNVEV (reference sequence). In nucleotides, the CDR3 is TGTGCCAGCAGTTTCATAGCGGGAGCCGAGACCCAGTACTTC. Translating gives CASSFIAGAETQYF.

The chain recombines TRBV5-1 with TRBJ1-2; tentatively, D is TRBD1 (5 bases). The V gene's germline CDR1 is SGHRS and CDR2 YFSETQ. Trimming shortened V by 0 bases and J by 13 bases, and 13 bases separated the two germline ends. This CDR3 spans 12 amino acids. Here the CDR3 reads CASSLGGQGGTF. In nucleotides, the CDR3 is TGCGCCAGCAGCTTGGGAGGGCAGGGAGGCACCTTC.

This chain links TRBV7-9 with TRBJ1-4; D possibly corresponds to TRBD1 (6 bases). The V gene lost 5 bases and the J gene lost 10 bases, with 23 bases spanning the gap. CDR3 length: 16 residues. Germline assignment: CDR1 SEHNR and CDR2 FQNEAQ (reference sequence). CDR3 amino acids: CASSEDLTGKIGKLFF. The CDR3 DNA reads as TGTGCCAGCAGCGAGGACCTCACAGGGAAAATAGGAAAACTGTTTTTT. Drawing the rest from reference TRBV7-9 and TRBJ1-4, the complete variable domain is DTGVSQNPRHKITKRGQNVTFRCDPISEHNRLYWYRQTLGQGPEFLTYFQNEAQLEKSRLLSDRFSAERPKGSFSTLEIQRTEQGDSAMYLCASSEDLTGKIGKLFFGSGTQLSVL.

The chain has TRBV27 and TRBJ1-5, with D perhaps matching TRBD1 (6 bases). Trimming left V 1 base short and J 2 bases short, with 12 bases between. The CDR3 extends over 16 amino acids. Germline V lookup: CDR1 MNHEY, CDR2 SMNVEV (reference sequence). The CDR3 spells CASSLLAGDGNQPQHF. Here the CDR3 DNA reads TGTGCCAGCAGTTTATTGGCAGGGGATGGCAATCAGCCCCAGCATTTT.

The chain links TRBV4-1 to TRBJ1-2; D is unclear. Deletions cut 0 bases from V and 4 bases from J, with 9 bases between. CDR1 is MGHRA, CDR2 YSYEKL, per germline. The CDR3 is 14 amino acids. This chain's CDR3 is CASSQERSLYGYTF. In DNA, the CDR3 is TGCGCCAGCAGCCAAGAGAGGTCCCTCTATGGCTACACCTTC.

The chain couples TRBV25-1 to TRBJ2-5; 9 bases are a match to TRBD1. Trimming removed 6 bases from V and 5 bases from J; junction bases left unmatched: 7. Germline V lookup: CDR1 MGHDK, CDR2 SYGVNS. The length of the CDR3 is 14 residues. DNA of the CDR3: TGTGCCAGCAGAAAAACGGGACAGGGTGAGACCCAGTACTTC. Amino acid sequence: CASRKTGQGETQYF.